This is a list of T cell receptor beta chains from one sample in a study of a mutant IDH1 vaccine in newly diagnosed glioma. The protocol was immunoSEQ multiplex PCR, while the TCRdb copy is restricted to in-frame clones and leaves out a portion. Altogether about 84,000 clones are present, over 75% being singletons, with the ten largest covering approximately 5.6%. No cognate antigen is known for these TCRs. The sample here was PBMCs, taken from a glioma patient whose treatment included an IDH1 peptide vaccine. These TCRs come from a man aged 35 to 55 with glioma. Both conserved end residues are trimmed from each CDR3. The D gene is left open where the match is weak.

V,J,length,D,CDR3
TRBV6-5,TRBJ1-1,11,.,ASSSRGITEAF
TRBV6-5,TRBJ1-4,12,.,ASSQPGHNEKLF
TRBV6-5,TRBJ2-3,12,.,ASSPRPTGDTQY
TRBV5-5,TRBJ2-1,12,TRBD2,ASSLAGAYNEQF
TRBV5-5,TRBJ2-7,13,TRBD1,ASLTGGVRSNEQY
TRBV11-2,TRBJ2-1,14,TRBD2,ASSDGTSGNYNEQF
TRBV15,TRBJ1-5,13,TRBD1,ATAQGAISNQPQH
TRBV19,TRBJ2-2,15,TRBD1,ASSTRFRGRSTGELF
TRBV9,TRBJ2-1,14,.,ASSVARGEVAHEQF
TRBV18,TRBJ1-3,17,.,ASSLGVRTRIFSGNTIY
TRBV20-1,TRBJ2-7,8,.,SPQGNEQY
TRBV6-5,TRBJ1-2,8,.,ASGGNGYT
TRBV6-6,TRBJ2-5,11,.,ASSKTGKETQY
TRBV23-1,TRBJ2-7,15,TRBD1,ASSIPPGTGLSYEQY
TRBV7-2,TRBJ2-5,15,TRBD1,ASSFTGTGRALETQY
TRBV6-6,TRBJ2-7,11,.,ASSYSQGYEQY
TRBV6-1,TRBJ2-5,12,TRBD2,ASSVSSGGETQY
TRBV5-6,TRBJ2-7,10,.,ASSRERYEQY
TRBV9,TRBJ2-7,11,.,ASSGGVEYEQY
TRBV11-3,TRBJ2-7,11,.,ASSPGPLYEQY
TRBV14,TRBJ2-3,11,.,ASSQDQIDTQY
TRBV4-2,TRBJ1-2,13,.,ASSQVVDTNYGYT